This T cell receptor (beta chain) was sequenced for a study of blood T cell repertoires in COVID-19. TCRdb's copy holds only in-frame clones and misses some; the assay was immunoSEQ multiplex PCR. This table holds about 280,000 clones, 85% found once. The V gene lost 5 bases and the J gene lost 7 bases, with 9 bases spanning the gap. The CDR3 extends over 12 amino acids. Germline loops: CDR1 SEHNR, CDR2 FQNEAQ (reference sequence). The sample was PBMCs or T cells enriched from blood (not recorded which). This clonotype was sampled from a woman in her forties or fifties who had recovered from COVID-19. The genes are TRBV7-9 and TRBJ2-1; no clear D gene. CDR3: CASSPTGNEQFF. CDR3 DNA: TGTGCCAGCAGCCCGACGGGTAATGAGCAGTTCTTC.